One T cell receptor beta chain is described in this entry. Sequenced by immunoSEQ multiplex PCR; TCRdb stores in-frame clones only, minus some. The sample comprises about 350,000 clones, about 92% of which are singletons, and roughly 3.9% rests with the top ten. This specimen belongs to a study of blood T cell repertoires in COVID-19. The Seattle site enrolled patients during active infection and followed them longitudinally. The length of the CDR3 is 14 residues. Germline loops: CDR1 MGHDK, CDR2 SYGVNS. Between the trimmed V and J ends, which lost 3 bases and 3 bases, there was a span of 9 bases. The sequenced material came from peripheral blood. The chain combines TRBV25-1 with TRBJ1-5, with a tentative D call TRBD1 (5 bases). This receptor was identified in a woman aged 55-70 years with COVID-19, enrolled during active disease. DNA of the CDR3: TGTGCCAGCAGTGACTGGGGGGACAATCAGCCCCAGCATTTT. Translated: CASSDWGDNQPQHF.